This TCR beta chain was captured in a study of technical replicates of blood from several donors. Germline CDR1 reads SEHNR; CDR2 reads FQNEAQ (reference sequence). J lost 4 bases, V lost 4 bases, and 4 bases had no gene match. CDR3 length: 14 residues. Data came from immunoSEQ multiplex PCR; TCRdb stores just in-frame clones and leaves some out. The data hold about 49,000 clones, with about 93% observed a single time. The sample comprised PBMCs. The clonotype originates from a human donor in good health. Some clones in this sample may be carry-over from other donors' samples. The chain recombines TRBV7-9 with TRBJ2-7, with 10 bases aligning to TRBD2. The CDR3 loop is CASSSGTSEYEQYF. The CDR3 DNA sequence: TGTGCCAGCAGCTCCGGGACTAGCGAGTACGAGCAGTACTTC.